These 27 T cell receptor beta chains were sequenced from one sample in a study of cytomegalovirus exposure and HLA in healthy donors. Primers included in the PCR were 60 Vbeta and 13 Jbeta primers. Some clones are missing from TCRdb's copy, which holds only in-frame ones; the method was immunoSEQ multiplex PCR. This table holds 120,000 to 150,000 clones, almost 80% found once. Sequencing was done on a sample of PBMCs. The receptors shown here come from a woman in her twenties or thirties in good health and CMV-seronegative.

This chain joins TRBV6-5 and TRBJ1-1, with TRBD1 matching over 10 bases. Unmatched junction bases numbered 2, after V lost 1 base and J lost 3 bases. The CDR3 runs 15 residues. Germline V CDR1 and CDR2: MNHEY, SVGAGI. The CDR3 sequence: CASSYWGTGDTEAFF. In DNA form, the CDR3 reads TGTGCCAGCAGTTACTGGGGGACAGGGGACACTGAAGCTTTCTTT.

This chain connects TRBV29-1 to TRBJ2-7; 13 positions agree with TRBD2. The CDR3 sequence is 14 residues long. Germline V gives CDR1 SQVTM, CDR2 ANQGSEA. The V gene end was trimmed by 3 bases and the J gene end by 5 bases; junction bases not matched to a gene: 4. CDR3: CSVDGLAGAHEQYF. DNA for the CDR3: TGCAGCGTTGACGGACTAGCGGGGGCCCACGAGCAGTACTTC.

This clone appeared a few times. The chain couples TRBV2 to TRBJ1-2, with D hard to call. Trimming stripped 4 bases from V and 2 bases from J, with 11 bases between. The CDR3 length is 14 residues. Germline-derived CDR1 and CDR2 are SNHLY and FYNNEI. This chain's CDR3 is CASSGRELNYGYTF. The CDR3 DNA reads TGTGCCAGCAGTGGGCGGGAGTTAAACTATGGCTACACCTTC.

V is TRBV7-9 and J is TRBJ1-4, with 10 bases identical to TRBD1. The germline V gene encodes CDR1 SEHNR and CDR2 FQNEAQ (reference sequence). Germline trimming cut 11 bases from V and 3 bases from J; bases unmatched to any gene: 3. The CDR3 loop spans 13 amino acids. In nucleotides, the CDR3 is TGTGCCGGCGACAGGGGGCCTAATGAAAAACTGTTTTTT. Its protein is CAGDRGPNEKLFF.

This clone was picked up a small number of times. The chain uses TRBV12-1 and TRBJ2-7; the D call of TRBD1 is as the table states it, not checked on the DNA. TRBV12-1 is deemed a pseudogene. The CDR3 covers 16 residues. Here the CDR3 reads CASTIYRDRIAYEQYF. DNA for the CDR3: TGTGCCAGCACCATATACCGGGACAGGATCGCCTACGAGCAGTACTTC.

In nucleotides, the CDR3 is TGTGCCAGTAGTATCGAAAGGGGCTCTAACTATGGCTACACCTTC. Protein: CASSIERGSNYGYTF. The chain is built from TRBV19 and TRBJ1-2; possibly TRBD1 for D (5 bases). CDR3 length: 15 amino acids. The germline gives CDR1 LNHDA, CDR2 SQIVND (reference sequence). The V gene lost 3 bases and the J gene lost 0 bases, with 11 bases spanning the gap.

The gene calls are TRBV4-1 and TRBJ1-2; D is possibly TRBD1 (5 bases). This CDR3 contains 16 residues. Germline CDR1 MGHRA, CDR2 YSYEKL. Trimming removed 0 bases at V and 5 bases at J, with 16 bases between. This chain's CDR3 is CASSQDTGTGTYGYTF. The CDR3 DNA reads as TGCGCCAGCAGCCAAGATACCGGGACTGGGACGTATGGCTACACCTTC.

This clone was seen once. CDR3 in amino acids: CASRLAGGLAYEQYF. CDR3 DNA sequence: TGTGCCAGTAGGCTAGCGGGGGGCCTGGCGTACGAGCAGTACTTC. The chain couples TRBV19 to TRBJ2-7, with 11 positions matching TRBD2. With 6 bases clipped from V and 4 bases from J, the junction kept 8 bases outside the gene matches. The CDR3 covers 15 residues. The germline V gene has CDR1 LNHDA and CDR2 SQIVND (reference sequence). Combining the CDR3 with reference TRBV19 and TRBJ2-7 gives the whole variable domain DGGITQSPKYLFRKEGQNVTLSCEQNLNHDAMYWYRQDPGQGLRLIYYSQIVNDFQKGDIAEGYSVSREKKESFPLTVTSAQKNPTAFYLCASRLAGGLAYEQYFGPGTRLTVT.

The CDR3 region is CASSSRTNYGYTF. The CDR3 DNA follows: TGTGCCAGCAGCTCGCGGACTAACTATGGCTACACCTTC. The chain employs TRBV11-2 and TRBJ1-2; unclear D gene. V lost 4 bases and J 0 bases, leaving 6 bases between the germline ends. This CDR3 is built from 13 residues. Germline loops: CDR1 SGHAT, CDR2 FQNNGV.

The V call is TRBV6-1, the J call TRBJ1-1, with 8 bases fitting TRBD1. Germline V gene sequence: CDR1 MNHNS, CDR2 SASEGT. The trim removed 6 bases at V and 8 bases at J, leaving 5 bases unmatched. The CDR3 runs 12 residues. CDR3: CASRYRDREAFF. The CDR3 DNA follows: TGTGCCAGCAGATACCGGGACAGGGAAGCTTTCTTT.

The CDR3 reads CASSRDLGYTF. Written as DNA, the CDR3 is TGTGCCAGCAGCCGCGATTTAGGCTACACCTTC. This sequence joins TRBV5-4 and TRBJ1-2; D gene ambiguous. Trimming removed 4 bases from V and 8 bases from J, with 9 bases in between. Germline CDR1 is SGHNT and CDR2 is YYREEE (reference sequence). The CDR3 length is 11 residues.

The V call is TRBV2, the J call TRBJ1-1; D ambiguous. Germline V gene lookup returns CDR1 SNHLY and CDR2 FYNNEI. V lost 7 bases to trimming and J lost 1 base, with 7 bases between them. The CDR3 covers 12 residues. The CDR3 DNA reads as TGTGCCAGCAACTTTAGGAACACTGAAGCTTTCTTT. Translating gives CASNFRNTEAFF.

This chain links TRBV27 with TRBJ2-7; D ambiguous. This CDR3 is built from 14 residues. The germline CDR1 and CDR2 sequences are MNHEY and SMNVEV (reference sequence). V lost 6 bases, J lost 2 bases, and 14 bases lay in between. CDR3 in amino acids: CASSPIVTPYEQYF. DNA of the CDR3: TGTGCCAGCAGCCCTATCGTTACCCCCTACGAGCAGTACTTC.

CDR3 nucleotides: TGTGCCAGCAGCCGGGACACAGGAGGCCTCCGAGGAGAGACCCAGTACTTC. Translated: CASSRDTGGLRGETQYF. The chain has TRBV27 and TRBJ2-5; D possibly corresponds to TRBD1 (6 bases). There are 17 residues in the CDR3. V lost 6 bases, J lost 4 bases, and 24 bases lay in between. Germline V lookup: CDR1 MNHEY, CDR2 SMNVEV (reference sequence).

The chain combines TRBV11-2 with TRBJ1-5, with 9 bases lining up with TRBD1. V lost 7 bases, J lost 2 bases, and 9 bases stayed unmatched. Per germline, CDR1 SGHAT and CDR2 FQNNGV. This CDR3 comprises 16 residues. The CDR3 DNA reads as TGTGCCAGCACCAGAGGGACAGGGACTGGCAATCAGCCCCAGCATTTT. This translates into CASTRGTGTGNQPQHF.

The rearrangement joins TRBV9 to TRBJ1-6; 9 nucleotides align to TRBD1. The junction had 5 bases not matched to a gene; V was cut back by 3 bases and J by 7 bases. Germline CDR1 and CDR2: SGDLS and YYNGEE. The CDR3 length is 15 residues. CDR3 nucleotides: TGTGCCAGCAGCGCCAAGGGGACAGGGAATTCACCCCTCCACTTT. Translation gives CASSAKGTGNSPLHF.

The chain joins TRBV9 to TRBJ2-1; 11 positions agree with TRBD2. The junction had 7 bases not matched to a gene; V was cut back by 4 bases and J by 7 bases. The CDR3 loop spans 15 amino acids. Germline V gives CDR1 SGDLS, CDR2 YYNGEE. The CDR3 protein is CASSTSGGAWNEQFF. CDR3 DNA sequence: TGTGCCAGCAGCACTAGCGGGGGCGCGTGGAATGAGCAGTTCTTC.

This clone was seen just once. J is TRBJ1-5 and V is TRBV2; a weak D match, TRBD1 (6 bases). This CDR3 region has 15 residues. Germline V gene sequence: CDR1 SNHLY, CDR2 FYNNEI. Trimming pared 1 base from V and 6 bases from J, leaving 13 bases between. The CDR3 nucleotides are TGTGCCAGCAGTGAAGAGGACACAGGGAGTCAGCCCCAGCATTTT. Translating it yields CASSEEDTGSQPQHF.

This clone has a handful of counts. The CDR3 sequence: CASSLWTVSAGELFF. The CDR3 DNA reads as TGCGCCAGCAGCTTGTGGACAGTCAGTGCCGGGGAGCTGTTTTTT. This chain connects TRBV5-1 to TRBJ2-2, with D perhaps TRBD1 (6 bases). Germline values: CDR1 SGHRS, CDR2 YFSETQ. V shed 1 base and J shed 6 bases, with 13 bases lying between them. The CDR3 spans 15 residues.

The chain links TRBV7-8 to TRBJ2-2; D call uncertain. CDR3 length: 15 amino acids. With 5 bases removed from V and 4 bases from J, the gap between germline ends came to 14 bases. Germline values: CDR1 SGHVS, CDR2 FQNEAQ. This CDR3 reads CASSLRDASTGELFF. The CDR3 DNA reads TGTGCCAGCAGCCTCCGCGATGCGAGCACCGGGGAGCTGTTTTTT.

J is TRBJ1-6 and V is TRBV5-6; D may be TRBD1 (5 bases). The CDR3 consists of 16 residues. Germline CDR1 is SGHDT and CDR2 is YYEEEE. The V end lost 0 bases, the J end lost 15 bases, and 22 bases lay between the germline ends. The CDR3 loop reads CASSLEGPAGLRGLHF. CDR3 in DNA: TGTGCCAGCAGCTTGGAGGGGCCGGCGGGGTTAAGGGGCCTCCACTTT.

The rearrangement uses TRBV12-5 and TRBJ2-5; D ambiguous. Trimming pared 9 bases from V and 8 bases from J, leaving 16 bases between. CDR1 and CDR2 from the germline V gene are LGHNT and FRNRAP. The CDR3 totals 12 residues. CDR3 nucleotides: TGTGCTAGCGCGAGCAGGTCGCCTACCCAGTACTTC. The encoded protein is CASASRSPTQYF.

The chain carries TRBV18 and TRBJ1-3; TRBD1 aligns across 8 bases. CDR1 KGHSH and CDR2 LQKENI come from the germline V gene. The CDR3 is made up of 14 amino acids. The trim removed 3 bases at V and 4 bases at J, leaving 2 bases unmatched. In nucleotides, the CDR3 is TGTGCCAGCTCACCGACAGGGGCAGGAAACACCATATATTTT. Protein product: CASSPTGAGNTIYF. Using reference TRBV18 and TRBJ1-3 for the parts outside the CDR3, the full variable domain is NAGVMQNPRHLVRRRGQEARLRCSPMKGHSHVYWYRQLPEEGLKFMVYLQKENIIDESGMPKERFSAEFPKEGPSILRIQQVVRGDSAAYFCASSPTGAGNTIYFGEGSWLTVV.

The V call is TRBV15, the J call TRBJ2-2; 8 bases match TRBD1. Per germline, CDR1 LNHNV and CDR2 YYDKDF (reference sequence). V lost 8 bases and J lost 3; bases outside the gene matches: 5. CDR3 length: 14 residues. CDR3 DNA: TGTGCCACCCGGACAGGGTCGGACACCGGGGAGCTGTTTTTT. Translated: CATRTGSDTGELFF.

The V and J genes are TRBV7-8 and TRBJ2-1; 12 nucleotides align to TRBD2. V lost 1 base and J lost 0; bases outside the gene matches: 7. Germline loops: CDR1 SGHVS, CDR2 FQNEAQ. The CDR3 is made up of 19 amino acids. CDR3 residues: CASSLEGGTSGSSYNEQFF. For the CDR3, the DNA is TGTGCCAGCAGCTTAGAAGGGGGGACTAGCGGGTCCTCCTACAATGAGCAGTTCTTC. The whole variable domain, remainder taken from reference TRBV7-8 and TRBJ2-1, is GAGVSQSPRYKVAKRGQDVALRCDPISGHVSLFWYQQALGQGPEFLTYFQNEAQLDKSGLPSDRFFAERPEGSVSTLKIQRTQQEDSAVYLCASSLEGGTSGSSYNEQFFGPGTRLTVL.

The rearrangement joins TRBV5-1 to TRBJ1-1, with 8 bases matching TRBD1. The V and J ends lost 5 bases and 4 bases, in that order; junction bases with no gene match: 7. Germline assignment: CDR1 SGHRS and CDR2 YFSETQ. There are 14 residues in the CDR3. The CDR3 here is CASRKRTGFTEAFF. The CDR3 coding sequence is TGCGCCAGCAGAAAAAGGACAGGGTTCACTGAAGCTTTCTTT.

The chain uses TRBV2 and TRBJ2-2; the D gene is possibly TRBD1 (5 bases). CDR3 length: 13 residues. Per the germline V gene, CDR1 is SNHLY and CDR2 is FYNNEI. Trimming took off 6 bases at V and 4 bases at J, with 9 bases between the two ends. CDR3 region: CASSVQGTGELFF. The CDR3, as DNA: TGTGCCAGCAGCGTCCAGGGCACCGGGGAGCTGTTTTTT.